The rows below give T cell receptor beta chains drawn from one sample of a study of T cells in Graves' hyperthyroidism and ophthalmopathy. Each CDR3 protein is one row after TCRdb ran MiXCR on the multiplex PCR reads. The data hold a few hundred thousand distinct CDR3 sequences, with roughly 14% observed a single time. Sequencing was done on a sample of blood. Receptors originate from a young man with Graves' hyperthyroidism that later progressed to Graves' ophthalmopathy. The CDR3 runs from the conserved cysteine through the conserved F or W. The order of the fields is D gene, J gene, V gene, clone size, CDR3 protein, CDR3 DNA. D genes are given only for firm matches. The size of a clone is reported for some rows only, either as once, few or many, or as a class for expanded clones.

>TRBD1|TRBJ2-7|TRBV20-1|many
CSASQLGQPSYEQYF
TGCAGTGCTAGTCAGTTGGGACAGCCCTCCTACGAGCAGTACTTC
>TRBD1|TRBJ2-1|TRBV4-1|few
CASSQVGAGGFEQFF
TGCGCCAGCAGCCAAGTTGGTGCAGGGGGCTTTGAGCAGTTCTTC
>TRBD2|TRBJ2-1|TRBV28|many
CASSPRLSPELAGYNEQFF
TGTGCCAGCAGTCCCCGCCTAAGCCCGGAACTAGCGGGGTACAATGAGCAGTTCTTC
>TRBD1|TRBJ1-1|TRBV12-3/TRBV12-4|many
CASRRTGRTAEAFF
TGTGCCAGCAGACGGACAGGGAGGACGGCTGAAGCTTTCTTT
>-|TRBJ1-5|TRBV7-9|many
CASSLSEGHQPQHF
TGTGCCAGCAGTCTTAGCGAGGGGCATCAGCCCCAGCATTTT
>-|TRBJ2-7|TRBV10-3|few
CAISPGRGVFYEQYF
TGTGCCATCTCTCCTGGAAGGGGCGTCTTCTACGAGCAGTACTTC
>-|TRBJ2-3|TRBV5-1|many
CASNQGGTDTQYF
TGCGCCAGCAACCAAGGGGGCACAGATACGCAGTATTTT
>TRBD2|TRBJ2-1|TRBV2|once
CASNPPSGGAYNKQFF
TGTGCCAGCAACCCCCCCTCGGGGGGGGCCTACAATAAGCAGTTCTTC
>TRBD1|TRBJ1-5|TRBV6-1|many
CASRVGGEYQPQHF
TGTGCCAGCAGGGTAGGGGGCGAATATCAGCCCCAGCATTTT
>TRBD2|TRBJ2-1|TRBV11-3|many
CASEPPGGAYNEQFF
TGTGCCAGCGAACCACCGGGGGGAGCCTACAATGAGCAGTTCTTC
>-|TRBJ1-5|TRBV5-6|many
CASSLAGFGQPQHF
TGTGCCAGCAGCTTGGCGGGGTTTGGACAGCCCCAGCATTTT
>-|TRBJ1-6|TRBV20-1|many
CSAEAGVPLHF
TGCAGTGCAGAAGCGGGAGTCCCCCTCCACTTT
>-|TRBJ2-3|TRBV27|-
CASTWTAGGDTQYF
TGTGCCAGCACCTGGACGGCCGGCGGAGATACGCAGTATTTT
>TRBD1|TRBJ1-6|TRBV24-1|-
CATASGQTNSPLHF
TGTGCCACGGCCTCGGGACAGACTAATTCACCCCTCCACTTT
>-|TRBJ2-7|TRBV20-1|many
CSARYSYEQYF
TGCAGTGCTAGATATTCCTACGAGCAGTACTTC
>TRBD1|TRBJ1-2|TRBV29-1|few
CSVGSGTAYGYTF
TGCAGCGTTGGCTCCGGGACAGCATATGGCTACACCTTC
>TRBD1|TRBJ1-1|TRBV5-1|-
CASSETQGAGMNTEAFF
TGTGCCAGCAGCGAGACCCAGGGGGCGGGGATGAACACTGAAGCTTTCTTT
>-|TRBJ2-1|TRBV16|-
CASSAGWLAGGYNEQFF
TGTGCCAGCAGTGCCGGCTGGTTGGCAGGGGGGTACAATGAGCAGTTCTTC
>TRBD2|TRBJ2-1|TRBV7-9|many
CASSSQAAGGYNEQFF
TGTGCCAGCAGCTCCCAGGCGGCGGGGGGGTACAATGAGCAGTTCTTC
>TRBD2|TRBJ2-3|TRBV12-3/TRBV12-4|many
CASSPTSGTDTQYF
TGTGCCAGCAGCCCGACTAGCGGCACAGATACGCAGTATTTT
>TRBD1|TRBJ1-2|TRBV12-3/TRBV12-4|many
CASSSNRGRDYGYTF
TGTGCCAGCAGTTCTAACAGGGGGCGCGACTATGGCTACACCTTC
>-|TRBJ2-5|TRBV5-5|many
CASSPHRGGAETQYF
TGTGCCAGCAGCCCGCACAGGGGAGGAGCGGAGACCCAGTACTTC
>-|TRBJ1-2|TRBV4-1|few
CASSQDLSFYGYTF
TGCGCCAGCAGCCAAGATCTTAGCTTCTATGGCTACACCTTC
>-|TRBJ1-2|TRBV5-1|many
CASSLGQVGYTF
TGCGCCAGCAGCTTGGGACAGGTTGGCTACACCTTC
>-|TRBJ1-6|TRBV28|many
CASSLTGNSPLHF
TGTGCCAGCAGTTTAACAGGGAATTCACCCCTCCACTTT
>-|TRBJ2-3|TRBV7-3|-
CASSLQLSDTQYF
TGTGCCAGCAGCTTACAGCTTTCAGATACGCAGTATTTT
>TRBD1|TRBJ1-2|TRBV6-1|-
CASSKTGDYGYTF
TGTGCCAGCAGTAAAACAGGGGACTATGGCTACACCTTC
>-|TRBJ1-6|TRBV28|-
CASSSPMTGRSNSPLHF
TGTGCCAGCAGTTCCCCAATGACAGGTCGTTCTAATTCACCCCTCCACTTT
>TRBD1|TRBJ2-7|TRBV7-2|many
CASSAPGTGFYEQYF
TGTGCCAGCAGCGCTCCCGGGACAGGGTTCTACGAGCAGTACTTC
>TRBD1|TRBJ1-1|TRBV2|many
CASRGDSTEAFF
TGTGCCAGCAGAGGGGACAGCACTGAAGCTTTCTTT
>-|TRBJ1-5|TRBV19|few
CASFTKSNQPQHF
TGTGCCAGTTTCACAAAGAGCAATCAGCCCCAGCATTTT